The 14 T cell receptor beta chains below come from one sample, sequenced in a study of blood T cell repertoires in COVID-19. The data were produced by immunoSEQ multiplex PCR, yet TCRdb's version contains in-frame clones alone and is incomplete. Here the sample spans about 300,000 clones, approximately 89% being singletons. The sample consisted of peripheral blood. These receptors were obtained from a young woman with COVID-19, enrolled during active disease.

This clone was seen only a few times. The J gene is TRBJ1-3, the V gene TRBV29-1; D is perhaps TRBD1 (5 bases). Germline V CDR1 and CDR2: SQVTM, ANQGSEA. The CDR3 sequence is 13 residues long. V lost 4 bases and J lost 1, with 8 bases in between. The CDR3 bases are TGCAGCGTTGCAGGGAATTCTGGAAACACCATATATTTT. Protein: CSVAGNSGNTIYF.

The chain recombines TRBV14 with TRBJ1-1; weak D call: TRBD1 (5 bases). V gave up 4 bases and J gave up 3 bases, with 21 bases separating them. CDR1 and CDR2 from the germline V gene are SGHDN and FVKESK. The CDR3 loop spans 17 amino acids. CDR3 coding DNA: TGTGCCAGCAGCCCGAGTCGGGGACTGAGTCGGGACACTGAAGCTTTCTTT. This encodes CASSPSRGLSRDTEAFF.

This sequence joins TRBV28 and TRBJ1-4; TRBD1 matches at 7 bases. CDR3 length: 14 residues. CDR1 is MDHEN and CDR2 is SYDVKM in the germline V gene. V lost 10 bases and J lost 5; bases outside the gene matches: 10. The CDR3 loop reads CATKQGGGNEKLFF. In DNA form, the CDR3 reads TGTGCCACCAAACAAGGGGGCGGAAATGAAAAACTGTTTTTT.

The rearrangement joins TRBV7-2 to TRBJ2-3; D gene unclear. The CDR3 is 12 amino acids. Trimming removed 0 bases from V and 5 bases from J, with 3 bases in between. CDR1 and CDR2 (germline): SGHTA, FQGNSA. The CDR3 DNA reads TGTGCCAGCAGCTTAGCCCTAGATACGCAGTATTTT. Translation: CASSLALDTQYF.

V is TRBV4-2 and J is TRBJ2-7, with a tentative D call TRBD1 (6 bases). CDR3 length: 16 residues. V was shortened by 0 bases and J by 0 bases, with 12 bases between the two germline ends. Germline CDR1 LGHNA, CDR2 YNFKEQ. The CDR3 sequence is CASSQDAAGVSYEQYF. The CDR3 bases are TGTGCCAGCAGCCAAGATGCAGCAGGGGTCTCCTACGAGCAGTACTTC.

The rearrangement uses TRBV2 and TRBJ2-3; 8 nucleotides line up with TRBD1. Trimming removed 6 bases from V and 1 base from J; junction bases left unmatched: 3. The germline V gene encodes CDR1 SNHLY and CDR2 FYNNEI. The CDR3 extends over 14 amino acids. CDR3 protein: CASSKTGGTDTQYF. CDR3 DNA sequence: TGTGCCAGCAGCAAGACAGGGGGCACAGATACGCAGTATTTT.

The V and J genes are TRBV14 and TRBJ2-3; 10 bases are a match to TRBD2. Trimming took 2 bases from V and 0 from J; bases not matched to a gene: 8. CDR1 and CDR2 (germline): SGHDN, FVKESK. This CDR3 is 18 amino acids long. CDR3 in amino acids: CASSQLAGAMFSTDTQYF. Here the CDR3 DNA reads TGTGCCAGCAGCCAACTAGCGGGGGCCATGTTTAGCACAGATACGCAGTATTTT.

The chain links TRBV7-9 to TRBJ2-1; 13 bases line up with TRBD2. The CDR3 extends over 16 amino acids. Germline V gene sequence: CDR1 SEHNR, CDR2 FQNEAQ (reference sequence). The junction had 2 bases not matched to a gene; V was cut back by 1 base and J by 5 bases. CDR3 sequence: CASSLVGTSGDNEQFF. CDR3 DNA sequence: TGTGCCAGCAGCTTAGTCGGGACTAGCGGGGACAATGAGCAGTTCTTC.

The V and J genes are TRBV11-3 and TRBJ1-4; D gene unclear. The CDR3 has 13 amino acids. Trimming took off 1 base at V and 10 bases at J, with 10 bases between the two ends. Germline loops: CDR1 SGHNT, CDR2 YENEEA. CDR3 bases: TGTGCCAGCAGCTTAGCGGTTGAGGGAAAACTGTTTTTT. Protein: CASSLAVEGKLFF.

In DNA form, the CDR3 reads TGCGCCAGCAGCCCCCGCCCCCAGCGGGGACTTAACAATGAGCAGTTCTTC. Protein: CASSPRPQRGLNNEQFF. The chain employs TRBV4-1 and TRBJ2-1; 7 nucleotides line up with TRBD2. The trim removed 4 bases at V and 5 bases at J, leaving 14 bases unmatched. The germline V gene encodes CDR1 MGHRA and CDR2 YSYEKL. The CDR3 contains 17 residues.

This clone was observed once. The chain uses TRBV18 and TRBJ1-2; D might be TRBD1 (5 bases). Germline V gives CDR1 KGHSH, CDR2 LQKENI. CDR3 size: 15 residues. Between the trimmed V and J ends, which lost 1 base and 1 base, there was a span of 10 bases. CDR3 region: CASSPQTELNYGYTF. CDR3 DNA: TGTGCCAGCTCACCACAGACAGAGCTTAACTATGGCTACACCTTC.

V usage is TRBV4-1 and J usage is TRBJ1-2, with D hard to call. Between the trimmed V and J ends, which lost 0 bases and 1 base, there was a span of 12 bases. The CDR3 is 16 residues long. The V gene's germline CDR1 is MGHRA and CDR2 YSYEKL. The CDR3 DNA sequence: TGCGCCAGCAGCCAAGACATGGCAGGAAATAACTATGGCTACACCTTC. Protein sequence: CASSQDMAGNNYGYTF.

This clone was seen only a few times. Other nucleotide sequences in the sample specify the same CDR3. The rearrangement joins TRBV2 to TRBJ2-5; 8 bases are a match to TRBD2. The CDR3 is 14 amino acids. The ends lost 4 bases at V and 2 bases at J; junction bases unmatched: 3. Germline CDR1 reads SNHLY; CDR2 reads FYNNEI. The CDR3 loop is CASSVSGGQETQYF. The CDR3 region has the DNA TGTGCCAGCAGTGTGAGCGGGGGACAAGAGACCCAGTACTTC.

CDR3 sequence: CASSFPRQGAFSTDTQYF. Here the CDR3 DNA reads TGTGCCAGCAGTTTCCCCAGACAGGGTGCTTTTAGCACAGATACGCAGTATTTT. The V call is TRBV28, the J call TRBJ2-3; 7 positions match TRBD1. Trimming cost V 3 bases and J 0 bases; bases outside gene matches: 12. The V gene's germline CDR1 is MDHEN and CDR2 SYDVKM. This CDR3 has 18 residues.